Described below is a single TCR beta chain sequence and its context. This clone was observed a single time. Its cognate antigen has yet to be identified. Qualities for individual bases were not recorded, and no much larger clone is one base off. Relative to germline, V is missing 5 bases and J is missing 15 bases, with 9 bases of the junction outside any gene match. The CDR3 runs 14 amino acids, cysteine and phenylalanine included. Kept here is only the CDR3 DNA, which spans 42 bases and is read in frame from base 1. CDR1 and CDR2 were assigned from the germline V gene as SGHAT and FQNNGV. The data derive from a study of blood T cell dynamics during melanoma immunotherapy (dated by TCRdb to between 2020 and 2021). Regarding the study in general: Patients had metastatic melanoma and received first-line pembrolizumab or nivolumab plus ipilimumab as standard of care in the United Kingdom. Consecutive patients formed a training cohort, and a further independent group of patients from the same centre was pooled into an external validation set. To find early correlates of response, the study profiled the peripheral T cell receptor repertoires of patients with metastatic melanoma both before and after one cycle of checkpoint inhibitor therapy. General conclusions and limits of the study: Patients who later achieved disease control showed a bifurcated PBMC repertoire reorganization at W3, with increased clonality or increased diversity, unlike progressors. The relatively small sample size was acknowledged as potentially limiting generalization of the results. The study was unable to establish whether the T cell clones driving the repertoire changes were melanoma-specific or instead reflected general immune activation.

The sample's time point label is to be understood as: pre-treatment baseline. Blood was sampled before treatment (T0) and at week 3 (W3), after the first cycle of checkpoint blockade. Except for two patients with rapid clinical progression, response was assessed 12 weeks after the first infusion by RECIST 1.1; disease control meant complete response, partial response or stable disease. Patients with prior systemic cancer treatment, concomitant immunosuppressant therapy or synchronous other active malignancies were excluded. TCR beta was sequenced in both bulk PBMC and plasma cell-free DNA in order to track circulating cells as well as T cell turnover. PBMC were isolated from blood with Lymphoprep and SepMate tubes, followed by red cell lysis. QIAamp DNA Blood Mini kits were used to extract DNA from both PBMC and sorted T cell subsets. Every bulk PBMC sample was loaded with the same fixed amount of 350 to 450 ng of DNA. TCR beta CDR3 sequences were amplified from genomic DNA with the immunoSEQ TCRb Assay kit following manufacturer instructions. The KAPA Library Quantification Kit for Illumina platforms was used to quantify pooled libraries by qPCR. Pooled libraries were clustered at about 0.6-1.2 pM and sequenced on an Illumina NextSeq 500. The original methods were these. TCR data were analyzed using immunoSEQ ANALYZER and the R LymphoSeq package. A rearrangement efficiency score was calculated as productive divided by the sum of productive and non-productive CDR3 sequences. Clonality was assessed using the Gini coefficient and diversity using the Renyi index at alpha=1, with pairwise comparisons between timepoints within each patient. In LymphoSeq, clonal relatedness was computed with an edit distance of 3 and repertoire similarity was computed with the Bhattacharyya coefficient. Linear discriminant analysis on week-3 changes in clonality and diversity was built with the R MASS and caret packages to classify response. Sourced from immuneACCESS, this table was stored by TCRdb with only in-frame sequences that have V and J called. A share of the clones is absent; for the studies checked, an unresolved V gene accounts for under half, and the remainder has no known explanation. V and J calls and clone size are as listed in that table; D and trimming were resolved from the DNA. The table for this sample lists approximately 17,000 clones; about nine tenths of them were counted only once. The ten largest make up about 1.8% of the sample.

Here the chain combines TRBV11-2 and TRBJ2-1, and TRBD2 aligns with 14 junction nucleotides. The material was blood, obtained from a patient treated with checkpoint blockade. The receptor was derived from a human donor with melanoma. The bases read TGTGCCAGCAGCCCAGGGACTAGCGGGAGTCTCGCGTTCTTC. This encodes CASSPGTSGSLAFF.